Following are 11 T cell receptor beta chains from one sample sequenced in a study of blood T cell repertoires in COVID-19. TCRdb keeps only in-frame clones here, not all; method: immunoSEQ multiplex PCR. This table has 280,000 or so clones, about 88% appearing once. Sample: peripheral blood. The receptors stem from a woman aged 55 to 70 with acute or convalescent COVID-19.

The CDR3 region has the DNA TGTGCCAGCAGCCCCTCCGGACTAGCGGTCACAGATACGCAGTATTTT. The encoded protein is CASSPSGLAVTDTQYF. The chain is built from TRBV3-1 (or the pseudogene TRBV3-2) and TRBJ2-3, with 10 positions matching TRBD2. The CDR3 is made up of 16 amino acids. Germline-derived CDR1 and CDR2 are LGHDT and YNNKEL (reference sequence). After removal of 4 bases from V and 2 bases from J, the junction contained 6 bases not matched to a gene.

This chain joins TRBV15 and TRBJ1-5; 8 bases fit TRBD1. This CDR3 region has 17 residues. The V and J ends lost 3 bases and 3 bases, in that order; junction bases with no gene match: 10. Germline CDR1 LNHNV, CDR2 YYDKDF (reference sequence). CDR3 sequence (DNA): TGTGCCACCAGCAGGTACAGGGGGGCCAGCTCCAATCAGCCCCAGCATTTT. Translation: CATSRYRGASSNQPQHF.

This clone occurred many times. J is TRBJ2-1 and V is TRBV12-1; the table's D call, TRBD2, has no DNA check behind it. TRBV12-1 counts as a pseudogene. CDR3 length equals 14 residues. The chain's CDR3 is CASSFFGGGPIWFF. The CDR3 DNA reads TGTGCCAGCAGCTTTTTTGGCGGGGGGCCAATTTGGTTCTTC.

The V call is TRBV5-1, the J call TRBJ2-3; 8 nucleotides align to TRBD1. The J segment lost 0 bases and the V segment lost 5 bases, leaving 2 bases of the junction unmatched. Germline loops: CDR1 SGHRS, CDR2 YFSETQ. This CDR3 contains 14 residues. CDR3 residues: CASRRQGSTDTQYF. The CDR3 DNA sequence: TGCGCCAGCAGAAGACAGGGGAGCACAGATACGCAGTATTTT.

CDR3 amino acids: CASSQLRTGAITGELFF. The CDR3 nucleotides read TGCGCCAGCAGCCAACTCAGGACAGGAGCGATCACCGGGGAGCTGTTTTTT. The chain joins TRBV4-3 to TRBJ2-2, with 7 positions matching TRBD1. Germline V lookup: CDR1 LGHNA, CDR2 YSLEER. CDR3 length: 17 amino acids. V lost 2 bases, J lost 4 bases, and 10 bases stayed unmatched.

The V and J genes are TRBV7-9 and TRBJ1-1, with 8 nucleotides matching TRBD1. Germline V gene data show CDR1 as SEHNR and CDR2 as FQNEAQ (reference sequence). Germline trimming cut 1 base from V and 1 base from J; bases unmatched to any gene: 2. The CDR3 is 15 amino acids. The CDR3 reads CASSLGDRGNTEAFF. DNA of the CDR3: TGTGCCAGCAGCTTAGGCGACAGGGGGAACACTGAAGCTTTCTTT.

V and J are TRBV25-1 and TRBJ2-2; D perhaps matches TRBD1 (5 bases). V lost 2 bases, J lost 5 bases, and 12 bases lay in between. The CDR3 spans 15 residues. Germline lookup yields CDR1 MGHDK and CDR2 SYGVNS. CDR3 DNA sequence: TGTGCCAGCAGTGAAATCGCGGCAGGGACCGGGGAGCTGTTTTTT. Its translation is CASSEIAAGTGELFF.

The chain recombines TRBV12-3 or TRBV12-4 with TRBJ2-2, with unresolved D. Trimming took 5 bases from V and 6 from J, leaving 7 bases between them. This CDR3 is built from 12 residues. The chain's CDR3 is CASSRVAGELFF. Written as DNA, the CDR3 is TGTGCCAGCAGTCGGGTGGCCGGGGAGCTGTTTTTT.

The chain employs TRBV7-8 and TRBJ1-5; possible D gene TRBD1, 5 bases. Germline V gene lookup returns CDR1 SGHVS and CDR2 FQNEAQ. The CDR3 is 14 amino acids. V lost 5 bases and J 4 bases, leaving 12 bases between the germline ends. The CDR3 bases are TGTGCCAGCAGCGCTCCGGGACTTAATCAGCCCCAGCATTTT. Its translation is CASSAPGLNQPQHF.

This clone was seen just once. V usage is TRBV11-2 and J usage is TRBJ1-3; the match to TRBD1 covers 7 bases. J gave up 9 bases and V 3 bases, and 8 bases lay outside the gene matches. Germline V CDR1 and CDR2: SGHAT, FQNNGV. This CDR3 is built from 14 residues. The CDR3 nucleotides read TGTGCCAGCAGCTTGTTACAGGGGATTGGCACCATATATTTT. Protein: CASSLLQGIGTIYF.

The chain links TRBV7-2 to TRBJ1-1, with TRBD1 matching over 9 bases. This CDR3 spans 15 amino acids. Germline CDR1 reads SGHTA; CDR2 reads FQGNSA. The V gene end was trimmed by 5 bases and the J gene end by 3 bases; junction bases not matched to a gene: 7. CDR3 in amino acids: CASSPDRGADTEAFF. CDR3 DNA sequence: TGTGCCAGCAGCCCCGACAGGGGGGCGGACACTGAAGCTTTCTTT.